This T cell receptor beta chain was found in a study of blood T cells in healthy people across ages. This CDR3 comprises 17 residues. The junction had 2 bases not matched to a gene; V was cut back by 0 bases and J by 2 bases. Germline CDR1 is PRHDT and CDR2 is FYEKMQ (reference sequence). For the second PCR, which ran for roughly 6 to 12 cycles, a sample-barcoded 5' primer and a J-beta primer mix were used. Each cDNA molecule was tagged by a template-switch adaptor that had 12 random nucleotides. One entry per CDR3 protein results from TCRdb running MiXCR on the 5' RACE reads. Seen here are 700,000 or so distinct CDR3 sequences, roughly two fifths observed once, and the top ten hold roughly 30%. In this sample, this clonotype turned up many times.

The receptor was derived from a man older than 75 in good health. Sequencing input: blood. This chain connects TRBV13 to TRBJ2-6; TRBD1 matches 9 bases. CDR3 sequence reads: CASSLGTGGTGANVLTF. The DNA for the CDR3 is TGTGCCAGCAGCTTAGGGACAGGGGGGACTGGGGCCAACGTCCTGACTTTC.